This entry features one T cell receptor (beta chain) sequence. Its antigen remains unidentified. This sample was included in a study of OX40 agonist ivuxolimab in advanced cancers. The overall study: Participants averaged 60 years of age (range about 23 to 80) and were 75% to 90% male.

Some clones are missing from TCRdb's copy, which holds only in-frame ones; the method was immunoSEQ multiplex PCR. Counted here are around 33,000 clones, roughly 84% occurring once; the ten biggest clones make up approximately 20%. General study results and limits: CD8+ T cells averaged more expanded clones than CD4+. Circulating CD4+ and CD8+ T cells showed clonal expansion by week 6 at 0.1 to 3.0 mg/kg.

V was pared by 4 bases and J by 3 bases, with 15 bases between. Germline loops: CDR1 SEHNR, CDR2 FQNEAQ (reference sequence). This CDR3 contains 15 residues. The clonotype was recovered from an adult with an advanced solid tumor such as melanoma, head and neck, liver or kidney cancer. V and J are TRBV7-9 and TRBJ1-2; the D gene is possibly TRBD1 (5 bases). Sample: CD4+ or CD8+ T cells sorted from blood, taken in a trial of the OX40 agonist ivuxolimab. The DNA for the CDR3 is TGTGCCAGCAGCTCCCCCGGGGGGGGAGACTATGGCTACACCTTC. It is translated as CASSSPGGGDYGYTF.